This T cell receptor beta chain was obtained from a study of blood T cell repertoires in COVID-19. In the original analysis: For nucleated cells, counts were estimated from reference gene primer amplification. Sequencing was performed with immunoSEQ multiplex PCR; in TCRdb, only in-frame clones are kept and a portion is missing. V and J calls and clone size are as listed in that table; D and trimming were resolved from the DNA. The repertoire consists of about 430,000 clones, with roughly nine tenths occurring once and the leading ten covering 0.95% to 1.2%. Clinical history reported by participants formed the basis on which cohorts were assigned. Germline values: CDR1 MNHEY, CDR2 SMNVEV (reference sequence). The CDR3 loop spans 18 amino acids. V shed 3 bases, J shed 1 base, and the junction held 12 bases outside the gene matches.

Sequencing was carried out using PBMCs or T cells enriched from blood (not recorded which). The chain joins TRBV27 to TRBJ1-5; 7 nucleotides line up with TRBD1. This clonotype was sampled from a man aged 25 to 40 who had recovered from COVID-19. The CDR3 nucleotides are TGTGCCAGCAGTTTCACTCAGGCAACAGGGGTGAGCAATCAGCCCCAGCATTTT. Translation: CASSFTQATGVSNQPQHF.